The rows below give T cell receptor beta chains drawn from one sample of a study of blood T cell repertoires in COVID-19. The data were produced by immunoSEQ multiplex PCR, yet TCRdb's version contains in-frame clones alone and is incomplete. The data show 300,000 to 400,000 clones, under 95% seen once. Sequenced material: PBMCs or T cells enriched from blood (not recorded which). These receptors all come from a man aged 55 to 69 who had recovered from COVID-19. Each CDR3 is given with its conserved first and last residue. The order of the fields is J gene, V gene, clone size, D gene, CDR3 protein, CDR3 DNA. The D gene is left open where the match is weak. Size values are once, few and many counts, or a class for expanded clones, and some rows have none.

TRBJ2-3 TRBV4-2 - - CASSQEWSGVDTQYF TGTGCCAGCAGCCAAGAGTGGTCGGGGGTAGATACGCAGTATTTT
TRBJ1-2 TRBV6-5 once TRBD1 CASSSRRQGGYGYTF TGTGCCAGCAGTTCGCGAAGACAGGGGGGCTATGGCTACACCTTC
TRBJ1-4 TRBV24-1 - TRBD1 CATSESGQGGLSEKLFF TGTGCCACCAGTGAGTCTGGACAGGGCGGTCTCTCCGAAAAACTGTTTTTT
TRBJ2-6 TRBV14 - TRBD2 CASSQSTSGYQLGANVLTF TGTGCCAGCAGCCAATCGACTAGCGGGTATCAGTTGGGGGCCAACGTCCTGACTTTC
TRBJ2-1 TRBV9 - TRBD2 CASSPRGLAGGGAYNEQFF TGTGCCAGCAGCCCCAGGGGACTAGCGGGAGGGGGGGCCTACAATGAGCAGTTCTTC
TRBJ1-2 TRBV1 - - CTSSQPLRRNYGYTF TGCACCAGCAGCCAACCCCTCCGCAGAAACTATGGCTACACCTTC
TRBJ2-7 TRBV7-9 - - CASSLYPSRYEQYF TGTGCCAGCAGCTTATACCCTAGCCGCTACGAGCAGTACTTC
TRBJ1-1 TRBV6-5 - - CASSFLRNTEAFF TGTGCCAGCAGTTTTTTGAGAAATACTGAAGCTTTCTTT
TRBJ1-4 TRBV25-1 - - CASTRTETNEKLFF TGTGCCAGCACAAGGACAGAGACTAATGAAAAACTGTTTTTT
TRBJ1-1 TRBV10-3 - - CAISGGDSGLEAFF TGTGCCATCAGTGGAGGTGACTCCGGTTTGGAAGCTTTCTTT
TRBJ2-7 TRBV24-1 - - CATSAPGRQATYEQYF TGTGCCACCAGTGCCCCCGGACGACAGGCAACCTACGAGCAGTACTTC
TRBJ1-5 TRBV12-3/TRBV12-4 - - CASSLRVDQPQHF TGTGCCAGCAGTTTACGGGTGGATCAGCCCCAGCATTTT
TRBJ1-6 TRBV9 - TRBD1 CASSVTGQRLSPLHF TGTGCCAGCAGCGTAACGGGACAGAGGCTCTCACCCCTCCACTTT
TRBJ2-3 TRBV28 - TRBD1 CASRARTGDLSDTQYF TGTGCCAGCAGGGCCAGGACAGGGGATTTATCAGATACGCAGTATTTT
TRBJ1-1 TRBV6-4 - - CASNQGFMNTEAFF TGTGCCAGCAACCAGGGTTTCATGAACACTGAAGCTTTCTTT
TRBJ1-1 TRBV6-5 - - CASTTDTILNTEAFF TGTGCCAGCACCACAGACACCATTTTGAACACTGAAGCTTTCTTT
TRBJ2-2 TRBV6-2/TRBV6-3 - TRBD2 CASSYLPGLAGGAGELFF TGTGCCAGCAGTTACCTTCCCGGACTAGCGGGGGGAGCCGGGGAGCTGTTTTTT
TRBJ1-2 TRBV19 - TRBD1 CASSMVRRTGGYTF TGTGCCAGTAGTATGGTTCGGAGGACAGGAGGCTACACCTTC
TRBJ2-5 TRBV6-2/TRBV6-3 - - CASSYRSGGQETQYF TGTGCCAGCAGTTACCGTAGTGGTGGTCAAGAGACCCAGTACTTC
TRBJ1-1 TRBV7-9 - TRBD1 CASSFGTAEAFF TGTGCCAGCAGCTTCGGGACAGCTGAAGCTTTCTTT
TRBJ2-2 TRBV19 - TRBD2 CASSDKGGSPRTGELFF TGTGCCAGTAGTGACAAGGGCGGGAGCCCCCGAACCGGGGAGCTGTTTTTT
TRBJ1-1 TRBV10-3 few - CAISFSDRNTEAFF TGTGCCATCAGCTTCTCCGACAGAAACACTGAAGCTTTCTTT
TRBJ1-5 TRBV18 - - CASSRALDSNQPQHF TGTGCCAGCTCACGGGCCTTAGATAGCAATCAGCCCCAGCATTTT
TRBJ1-4 TRBV21-1 - - CASSKGEGGANEKLFF TGTGCCAGCAGCAAGGGAGAAGGCGGGGCCAATGAAAAACTGTTTTTT
TRBJ1-2 TRBV23-1 - - CASSQAEFGYTF TGCGCCAGCAGTCAGGCCGAATTTGGCTACACCTTC
TRBJ2-3 TRBV12-5 - TRBD1 CASGLGQGMSTDTQYF TGTGCTAGTGGTTTGGGACAGGGTATGAGCACAGATACGCAGTATTTT
TRBJ2-7 TRBV27 - - CASSLSGLLYEQYF TGTGCCAGCAGTTTATCAGGACTTCTCTACGAGCAGTACTTC
TRBJ2-1 TRBV24-1 - - CATSDTYEQFF TGTGCCACCAGTGATACCTACGAGCAGTTCTTC
TRBJ2-5 TRBV5-1 - - CASSLGPRSETQYF TGCGCCAGCAGCTTGGGCCCGCGTTCAGAGACCCAGTACTTC
TRBJ1-6 TRBV4-1 - - CASSQAGLAPLHF TGCGCCAGCAGCCAAGCAGGGTTGGCACCCCTCCACTTT
TRBJ1-1 TRBV6-5 - - CASSYNSFGTEAFF TGTGCCAGCAGTTACAATAGTTTTGGCACTGAAGCTTTCTTT
TRBJ2-2 TRBV24-1 - - CATSRGGGELFF TGTGCCACCAGTAGGGGCGGCGGGGAGCTGTTTTTT
TRBJ1-2 TRBV18 - - CASSHGEGYTF TGTGCCAGCTCTCACGGTGAGGGCTACACCTTC
TRBJ1-4 TRBV9 - TRBD1 CASSVVRQGARFFEKLFF TGTGCCAGCAGCGTAGTTAGACAGGGGGCGCGGTTTTTTGAAAAACTGTTTTTT
TRBJ2-7 TRBV3-1/TRBV3-2 - - CASSSYYEQYF TGTGCCAGCAGCTCCTACTACGAGCAGTACTTC
TRBJ1-1 TRBV27 - - CASSFNMNTEAFF TGTGCCAGCAGTTTTAACATGAACACTGAAGCTTTCTTT
TRBJ1-1 TRBV9 - - CASSEDRYTEAFF TGTGCCAGCAGCGAGGACAGATACACTGAAGCTTTCTTT
TRBJ1-4 TRBV9 - - CASSVDILRAPEKLFF TGTGCCAGCAGCGTCGATATATTAAGAGCACCTGAAAAACTGTTTTTT
TRBJ1-5 TRBV27 - TRBD1 CASSLFGDRRNQPQHF TGTGCCAGCAGTTTATTTGGGGACAGGAGAAATCAGCCCCAGCATTTT
TRBJ2-7 TRBV3-1/TRBV3-2 - - CASSQDGARLRRYEQYF TGTGCCAGCAGCCAAGATGGGGCTCGACTGAGGCGCTACGAGCAGTACTTC
TRBJ1-2 TRBV27 - - CASKGESSPKYGYTF TGTGCCAGCAAGGGAGAGTCGAGCCCAAAATATGGCTACACCTTC
TRBJ2-7 TRBV28 once TRBD1 CASRRQGSYEQYF TGTGCCAGCCGGAGACAGGGCTCCTACGAGCAGTACTTC
TRBJ2-1 TRBV20-1 - - CSAINYNEQFF TGCAGTGCTATCAACTACAATGAGCAGTTCTTC
TRBJ2-1 TRBV19 - TRBD1 CASRRRTGANEQFF TGTGCCAGTAGACGACGGACAGGGGCGAATGAGCAGTTCTTC
TRBJ1-5 TRBV6-5 - - CASGRGGNQPQHF TGTGCCAGCGGCCGAGGAGGCAATCAGCCCCAGCATTTT
TRBJ1-4 TRBV15 - TRBD1 CATSRVERGLEKLFF TGTGCCACCAGCAGAGTCGAGAGGGGGCTTGAAAAACTGTTTTTT
TRBJ1-6 TRBV6-2/TRBV6-3 - - CASSYPGRPSYNSPLHF TGTGCCAGCAGTTACCCAGGGAGGCCCTCCTATAATTCACCCCTCCACTTT
TRBJ1-1 TRBV5-1 - TRBD1 CASSLTAGTAEAFF TGCGCCAGCAGCTTGACGGCAGGGACAGCCGAAGCTTTCTTT
TRBJ2-7 TRBV27 - TRBD1 CASSRTGTGAYEQYF TGTGCCAGCAGCCGTACCGGGACAGGGGCCTACGAGCAGTACTTC
TRBJ2-3 TRBV5-1 - - CASSFWDGGSDTQYF TGCGCCAGCAGCTTTTGGGACGGAGGGAGCGATACGCAGTATTTT
TRBJ1-1 TRBV6-5 - - CASGPLTEAFF TGTGCCAGCGGGCCGCTCACTGAAGCTTTCTTT
TRBJ1-1 TRBV9 once TRBD1 CASSVGDRDGKNTEAFF TGTGCCAGCAGCGTAGGGGACAGGGATGGAAAGAACACTGAAGCTTTCTTT
TRBJ2-7 TRBV2 - TRBD2 CASSGLAGAEQYF TGTGCCAGCAGTGGGCTAGCGGGAGCCGAGCAGTACTTC